The sample holds a few counts of the clone carrying this TCR beta chain. Its antigen is unknown. The record originates from a study of CD8+CD57+ T cells in acquired aplastic anemia. The CDR3 is 11 amino acids. V was clipped by 6 bases and J by 4 bases, with 7 bases between them. Germline V gene data show CDR1 as SGHTA and CDR2 as FQGNSA. General study points: Found in both controls and patients were almost 30 CD8+ CDR3 sequences.

In patients chosen for sequencing, flow cytometry had shown CD8+CD57+ cell expansion. TCR beta VDJ combinations and CDR3 sequences were profiled from genomic DNA. TCRdb called the reads again in MiXCR, with one record for every CDR3 protein. This table holds approximately 130,000 distinct CDR3 sequences, roughly 40% found once. Sequencing was carried out using sorted CD4+, CD8+, or CD8+CD57+ T cells (not recorded which) from PBMCs. This chain links TRBV7-2 with TRBJ2-7; D gene unclear. The receptor was isolated from a human donor with aplastic anemia. This CDR3 reads CASRQEYEQYF. In DNA, the CDR3 is TGTGCCAGCAGACAAGAATACGAGCAGTACTTC.